This T cell receptor (beta chain) is drawn from a study of early T cells in non-severe SARS-CoV-2 infection. Study-level information: The authors sequenced bulk RNA from unsorted whole blood, leaving chains unpaired.

Notes on the study in general: VDJdb matches were skewed toward anti-spike CD8 T cell responses.

V dropped 5 bases and J dropped 7; count of bases not matched to a gene: 14. This CDR3 is 17 amino acids long. Individual cDNA molecules were tagged with unique molecular identifiers, the study reported. TCRdb redid the calling of the 5' RACE reads with MiXCR, one entry per CDR3 protein. The data contain tens of thousands of distinct CDR3 sequences, 13% of them singletons. About this clonotype: What it binds is not known.

Sequenced sample: whole blood. This rearrangement joins TRBV12-3 or TRBV12-4 to TRBJ2-1; 10 positions agree with TRBD1. The TCR comes from an adult who was a healthcare worker with PCR-confirmed SARS-CoV-2 infection or an uninfected control (not recorded which). For the CDR3, the DNA is TGTGCCAGCAGTCGGGGTTTCCGACAGGGGGCGCGTAATGAGCAGTTCTTC. Its translation: CASSRGFRQGARNEQFF.